The source of this T cell receptor beta chain is a study of T cell repertoires in cytomegalovirus infection. In the study overall: Recently identified HLA-C-restricted CMV epitopes and well-studied HLA-B-restricted CMV epitopes were used by the study. Public TCR beta signature analysis indicated the presence of both CMV infection and matching HLA type.

Each CDR3 protein is one row after TCRdb ran MiXCR on the reads. The repertoire holds some 560,000 distinct CDR3 sequences, with over 35% as singletons. Ten or more counts support this clonotype. The antigen is unknown. Study observations and caveats: HLA-C-restricted, CMV-specific TCR beta clonotypes were dominant ex vivo. Carriage of CMV together with the relevant HLA was identifiable through cumulative public TCR beta family frequency.

This CDR3 comprises 14 residues. The V gene's germline CDR1 is SGHTA and CDR2 FQGNSA. V lost 5 bases to trimming and J lost 5 bases, with 14 bases between them. The input for sequencing was cultured PBMCs, taken from culture after CMV antigen stimulation. The sequence came from a human donor in good health (CMV status not recorded). Some clones in this sample may be carry-over from other donors' samples. This chain joins TRBV7-2 and TRBJ2-3, with D unresolved. CDR3 DNA sequence: TGTGCCAGCAGCCCCCCGGAGTGGCGAGATACGCAGTATTTT. Translation gives CASSPPEWRDTQYF.